The 20 T cell receptor beta chains presented below share a single source sample, sequenced in a study of CD4 T cells in relation to SARS-CoV-2 and coronaviruses. Measured with immunoSEQ multiplex PCR; TCRdb has only the in-frame clones, and not every one. The sample holds approximately 50,000 clones, just over 90% seen once. Material: naive CD4+ T cells from PBMCs. Subset given: naive CD4+ T cells isolated by negative enrichment. Source of these receptors: an adult with COVID-19.

CDR3 in DNA: TGTGCCAGCAGTGTTGGGCCCCGACAGGGGGCGGACACTGAAGCTTTCTTT. Its protein product is CASSVGPRQGADTEAFF. The chain carries TRBV25-1 and TRBJ1-1; 10 bases are a match to TRBD1. CDR3 length: 17 residues. Looked up from germline, CDR1 is MGHDK and CDR2 is SYGVNS. V lost 4 bases to trimming and J lost 3 bases; unmatched junction nucleotides: 11.

A few counts support this clone. V is TRBV27 and J is TRBJ1-3, with D perhaps matching TRBD1 (6 bases). Germline loops: CDR1 MNHEY, CDR2 SMNVEV (reference sequence). V was clipped by 5 bases and J by 1 base, with 9 bases between them. This CDR3 comprises 14 residues. The CDR3 DNA sequence: TGTGCCAGCAGTCTAGGGGGATCTGGAAACACCATATATTTT. Protein: CASSLGGSGNTIYF.

CDR3 residues: CASSFGGGSPLHF. The CDR3 nucleotides are TGTGCCAGCAGCTTTGGCGGAGGATCACCCCTCCACTTT. The rearrangement uses TRBV7-9 and TRBJ1-6; D not certain. The CDR3 is 13 residues long. The germline V gene has CDR1 SEHNR and CDR2 FQNEAQ (reference sequence). The V and J ends lost 3 bases and 10 bases respectively, with 10 bases between them. The complete variable domain, with remaining parts taken from reference TRBV7-9 and TRBJ1-6, reads DTGVSQNPRHKITKRGQNVTFRCDPISEHNRLYWYRQTLGQGPEFLTYFQNEAQLEKSRLLSDRFSAERPKGSFSTLEIQRTEQGDSAMYLCASSFGGGSPLHFGNGTRLTVT.

This sequence joins TRBV9 and TRBJ1-3; 7 positions match TRBD1. Germline CDR1 and CDR2: SGDLS and YYNGEE. This CDR3 comprises 15 residues. V gave up 4 bases and J gave up 0 bases; unmatched junction bases: 4. The CDR3 region has the DNA TGTGCCAGCAGCAACAGGGGAGGCTCTGGAAACACCATATATTTT. The encoded protein is CASSNRGGSGNTIYF.

CDR3 protein: CASSLGWGVEETQYF. DNA of the CDR3: TGTGCCAGCAGCTTAGGATGGGGAGTTGAAGAGACCCAGTACTTC. The rearrangement joins TRBV7-3 to TRBJ2-5, with D maybe TRBD2 (5 bases). From germline, CDR1 is SGHTA and CDR2 FQGTGA. Trimming pared 2 bases from V and 3 bases from J, leaving 13 bases between. The CDR3 is made up of 15 amino acids. The complete variable domain, with remaining parts taken from reference TRBV7-3 and TRBJ2-5, reads GAGVSQTPSNKVTEKGKYVELRCDPISGHTALYWYRQSLGQGPEFLIYFQGTGAADDSGLPNDRFFAVRPEGSVSTLKIQRTERGDSAVYLCASSLGWGVEETQYFGPGTRLLVL.

The chain links TRBV6-2 or TRBV6-3 to TRBJ1-1, with TRBD1 as a possible D gene (5 bases). Germline V CDR1 and CDR2: MNHEY, SVGEGT. The length of the CDR3 is 13 residues. Trimming took 4 bases from V and 6 from J, leaving 12 bases between them. CDR3 in DNA: TGTGCCAGCAGTTCCTCAGGGCCACCTGAAGCTTTCTTT. Encoded protein: CASSSSGPPEAFF.

V gene TRBV12-3 or TRBV12-4 combines with J gene TRBJ1-2; D is unclear. CDR3 length: 12 residues. V lost 3 bases and J 7 bases, leaving 9 bases between the germline ends. The DNA for the CDR3 is TGTGCCAGCAGTTTTAGCAGAGGTGGCTACACCTTC. This gives the protein CASSFSRGGYTF.

The rearrangement joins TRBV29-1 to TRBJ2-7; D gene ambiguous. The CDR3 is 11 amino acids. CDR1 is SQVTM and CDR2 is ANQGSEA in the germline V gene. Trimming pared 5 bases from V and 2 bases from J, leaving 7 bases between. Here the CDR3 DNA reads TGCAGCGTTTCCGTAACCTACGAGCAGTACTTC. Residues: CSVSVTYEQYF.

The rearrangement uses TRBV7-2 and TRBJ1-3, with D perhaps TRBD1 (5 bases). V was pared by 3 bases and J by 2 bases, with 8 bases between. The germline V gene has CDR1 SGHTA and CDR2 FQGNSA. The CDR3 totals 14 residues. The CDR3 DNA sequence: TGTGCCAGCAGCTTGGGGACCCCTGGAAACACCATATATTTT. Translating gives CASSLGTPGNTIYF.

This clone has just one count. V and J are TRBV6-5 and TRBJ2-2; tentatively, D is TRBD2 (6 bases). This CDR3 has 14 amino acids. The germline V gene encodes CDR1 MNHEY and CDR2 SVGAGI. Trimming pared 11 bases from V and 1 base from J, leaving 14 bases between. The CDR3 DNA sequence: TGTGCCGCCTCCCCCGGGGGGAACACCGGGGAGCTGTTTTTT. Translating it yields CAASPGGNTGELFF.

This clone was counted once. The V gene is TRBV13, the J gene TRBJ2-3; 7 nucleotides match TRBD2. CDR1 is PRHDT, CDR2 FYEKMQ, per germline (reference sequence). V shed 4 bases, J shed 3 bases, and the junction held 13 bases outside the gene matches. The CDR3 has 17 amino acids. Here the CDR3 reads CASSSLRYRGSTDTQYF. CDR3 DNA sequence: TGTGCCAGCAGCTCCTTACGGTACCGCGGGAGTACAGATACGCAGTATTTT.

V is TRBV5-1 and J is TRBJ2-3; TRBD1 matches at 7 bases. Germline CDR1 reads SGHRS; CDR2 reads YFSETQ. This CDR3 is 14 amino acids long. With V trimmed by 4 bases and J by 4 bases, 6 bases remained unmatched. The CDR3 DNA is TGCGCCAGCAGCCCGCCGGGACAGCCAGATACGCAGTATTTT. Translation: CASSPPGQPDTQYF.

The chain recombines TRBV25-1 with TRBJ2-5; D uncertain. The V and J ends lost 3 bases and 2 bases respectively, with 7 bases between them. Germline V CDR1 and CDR2: MGHDK, SYGVNS. The CDR3 runs to 13 residues. The CDR3 sequence: CASSDGPQETQYF. DNA of the CDR3: TGTGCCAGCAGTGACGGCCCTCAAGAGACCCAGTACTTC.

The chain is built from TRBV28 and TRBJ2-7; D is ambiguous. The V gene lost 5 bases and the J gene lost 4 bases, with 15 bases spanning the gap. CDR3 size: 14 residues. Germline V lookup: CDR1 MDHEN, CDR2 SYDVKM. CDR3 loop: CASSQRQRTYEQYF. Written as DNA, the CDR3 is TGTGCCAGCAGTCAGCGTCAGAGAACATACGAGCAGTACTTC.

The V gene is TRBV19, the J gene TRBJ1-5, with D unresolved. This CDR3 is 14 amino acids long. Germline lookup yields CDR1 LNHDA and CDR2 SQIVND (reference sequence). V lost 4 bases to trimming and J lost 7 bases, with 14 bases between them. CDR3 residues: CASSSQPGSQPQHF. The CDR3 DNA reads TGTGCCAGTAGTAGCCAACCTGGGTCACAGCCCCAGCATTTT.

The V and J genes are TRBV28 and TRBJ2-7; D remains ambiguous. Trimming stripped 6 bases from V and 0 bases from J, with 15 bases between. The CDR3 is 15 amino acids. Germline lookup yields CDR1 MDHEN and CDR2 SYDVKM. The CDR3 DNA sequence: TGTGCCAGCAGATCTAGACAACTTTCCTCCTACGAGCAGTACTTC. Protein sequence: CASRSRQLSSYEQYF.

J is TRBJ1-5 and V is TRBV19; TRBD1 might be the D (6 bases). This CDR3 comprises 13 residues. Trimming shortened V by 10 bases and J by 5 bases, and 15 bases separated the two germline ends. From germline, CDR1 is LNHDA and CDR2 SQIVND (reference sequence). The CDR3, as DNA: TGTGCCACCTCCCCTGGACAGCATCAGCCCCAGCATTTT. This sequence encodes CATSPGQHQPQHF.

This clone was recorded a few times. The chain links TRBV2 to TRBJ2-6, with D tentatively TRBD1 or TRBD2 (5 bases each). Germline CDR1 reads SNHLY; CDR2 reads FYNNEI. Trimming removed 5 bases at V and 6 bases at J, with 20 bases between. This CDR3 is built from 17 residues. The CDR3 sequence is CASSRRSGPSVANVLTF. In DNA form, the CDR3 reads TGTGCCAGCAGTCGACGATCGGGACCCTCCGTGGCCAACGTCCTGACTTTC.

This clone was found a few times. The V call is TRBV18, the J call TRBJ1-5; no firm D call. Per germline, CDR1 KGHSH and CDR2 LQKENI. Trimming pared 6 bases from V and 1 base from J, leaving 10 bases between. The CDR3 spans 14 residues. CDR3 coding DNA: TGTGCCAGCTCGCAACAGCCGAGCAATCAGCCCCAGCATTTT. Protein: CASSQQPSNQPQHF.

The chain combines TRBV6-5 with TRBJ1-2, with a tentative D call TRBD1 (5 bases). Trimming took off 7 bases at V and 4 bases at J, with 19 bases between the two ends. Per germline, CDR1 MNHEY and CDR2 SVGAGI. The CDR3 consists of 15 residues. This CDR3 is CASNMGPSDSYGYTF. DNA of the CDR3: TGTGCCAGCAATATGGGACCGAGCGATTCCTATGGCTACACCTTC.